These 21 T cell receptor beta chains were all obtained from the same sample, sequenced in a study of cytomegalovirus exposure and HLA in healthy donors. TCRdb's copy holds only in-frame clones and misses some; the assay was immunoSEQ multiplex PCR. This sample has about 150,000 clones; roughly 90% occur once, and the top ten carry 4.5% to 5.5%. What was sequenced was PBMCs. Receptors originate from a man between 18 and 29 years old in good health and CMV-seropositive.

The chain carries TRBV19 and TRBJ1-2, with 7 nucleotides matching TRBD1. The CDR3 has 13 amino acids. V was pared by 5 bases and J by 8 bases, with 8 bases of the junction left unmatched. CDR1 and CDR2 from the germline V gene are LNHDA and SQIVND (reference sequence). In DNA, the CDR3 is TGTGCCAGTAGTCAACAGGGGCAGGGGGGCTACACCTTC. As protein: CASSQQGQGGYTF.

The V call is TRBV2, the J call TRBJ1-2; D not certain. The CDR3 length is 13 residues. From germline, CDR1 is SNHLY and CDR2 FYNNEI. Trimming removed 0 bases at V and 6 bases at J, with 8 bases between. CDR3 DNA sequence: TGTGCCAGCAGTGAAGCGATAAGCGATGGCTACACCTTC. Translation gives CASSEAISDGYTF.

J is TRBJ1-5 and V is TRBV27; 9 bases agree with TRBD1. Per germline, CDR1 MNHEY and CDR2 SMNVEV (reference sequence). The trim removed 2 bases at V and 7 bases at J, leaving 6 bases unmatched. The CDR3 runs 15 residues. The DNA for the CDR3 is TGTGCCAGCAGTTTAAAACAGGGGGCGGGACAGCCCCAGCATTTT. Translation gives CASSLKQGAGQPQHF.

The chain carries TRBV4-2 and TRBJ2-7; 8 nucleotides agree with TRBD2. This CDR3 is built from 15 residues. CDR1 and CDR2 (germline): LGHNA, YNFKEQ. Unmatched junction bases numbered 7, after V lost 2 bases and J lost 4 bases. This chain's CDR3 is CASSQTSGREYEQYF. The CDR3 DNA sequence: TGTGCCAGCAGCCAAACTAGCGGAAGAGAATACGAGCAGTACTTC.

The table lists this clone with a count of one. The chain carries TRBV27 and TRBJ1-3; tentatively, D is TRBD1 (5 bases). The germline V and J ends were trimmed by 8 bases and 0 bases, with 17 bases remaining between them. The germline V gene has CDR1 MNHEY and CDR2 SMNVEV (reference sequence). This CDR3 has 16 residues. CDR3 nucleotide sequence: TGTGCCAGCGGGGCGACGGGTTCAAGCTCTGGAAACACCATATATTTT. It yields the protein CASGATGSSSGNTIYF.

V and J are TRBV9 and TRBJ2-6; 7 nucleotides match TRBD1. The germline gives CDR1 SGDLS, CDR2 YYNGEE. The junction had 8 bases not matched to a gene; V was cut back by 4 bases and J by 1 base. This CDR3 has 17 amino acids. CDR3 amino acids: CASSTGVVGSGANVLTF. The CDR3 coding sequence is TGTGCCAGCAGCACAGGGGTAGTAGGGTCTGGGGCCAACGTCCTGACTTTC.

The chain employs TRBV4-1 and TRBJ1-1; D is ambiguous. The germline gives CDR1 MGHRA, CDR2 YSYEKL. Deletions cut 4 bases from V and 1 base from J, with 13 bases between. There are 15 residues in the CDR3. The CDR3 region is CASSRSDITNTEAFF. CDR3 DNA sequence: TGCGCCAGCAGCCGATCTGACATCACGAACACTGAAGCTTTCTTT.

About this clone: The sample holds other DNA sequences that translate to the same CDR3. Written as DNA, the CDR3 is TGCGCCAGCAGCTTGACTAGCGGGGGGACATACAATGAGCAGTTCTTC. Amino acid sequence: CASSLTSGGTYNEQFF. The V and J genes are TRBV5-1 and TRBJ2-1; the match to TRBD2 covers 12 bases. CDR1 is SGHRS, CDR2 YFSETQ, per germline. The CDR3 runs to 16 residues. The J segment lost 4 bases and the V segment lost 1 base, leaving 3 bases of the junction unmatched.

The chain employs TRBV6-5 and TRBJ1-2; D gene unclear. The CDR3 extends over 14 amino acids. Trimming shortened V by 5 bases and J by 7 bases, and 17 bases separated the two germline ends. Germline V CDR1 and CDR2: MNHEY, SVGAGI. In DNA, the CDR3 is TGTGCCAGCAGTAAATCCGTCTGGGAGGGTGGCTACACCTTC. Translating it yields CASSKSVWEGGYTF.

The chain has TRBV2 and TRBJ2-1, with 9 bases identical to TRBD2. V dropped 4 bases and J dropped 5; count of bases not matched to a gene: 9. Germline V gene lookup returns CDR1 SNHLY and CDR2 FYNNEI. This CDR3 is 16 amino acids long. This CDR3 reads CASSGRLRGGDNEQFF. CDR3 sequence (DNA): TGTGCCAGCAGTGGAAGGTTGCGGGGGGGCGACAATGAGCAGTTCTTC.

This chain joins TRBV27 and TRBJ2-3; D ambiguous. The germline gives CDR1 MNHEY, CDR2 SMNVEV (reference sequence). Trimming stripped 4 bases from V and 3 bases from J, with 17 bases between. The CDR3 spans 16 residues. The CDR3, as DNA: TGTGCCAGCAGTTCCCTCTCCCCTCTGCGAACAGATACGCAGTATTTT. This sequence encodes CASSSLSPLRTDTQYF.

The genes are TRBV10-3 and TRBJ2-6; tentatively, D is TRBD2 (5 bases). This CDR3 has 14 residues. Per the germline V gene, CDR1 is ENHRY and CDR2 is SYGVKD. V was trimmed by 7 bases and J by 2 bases, leaving 9 bases between them. CDR3 DNA sequence: TGTGCCATCACTTTGGAGGCTGGGGCCAACGTCCTGACTTTC. Residues: CAITLEAGANVLTF.

This chain connects TRBV19 to TRBJ1-2, with no clear D. Germline CDR1 LNHDA, CDR2 SQIVND (reference sequence). V gave up 1 base and J gave up 4 bases, with 10 bases separating them. The CDR3 spans 14 residues. CDR3 region: CASSIGQASYGYTF. The CDR3 coding sequence is TGTGCCAGTAGTATAGGTCAGGCCTCCTATGGCTACACCTTC.

This chain connects TRBV15 to TRBJ2-2; D gene unclear. Germline CDR1 is LNHNV and CDR2 is YYDKDF (reference sequence). Trimming removed 2 bases from V and 3 bases from J, with 7 bases in between. The CDR3 is 14 residues long. CDR3 protein: CATSRLPYTGELFF. Written as DNA, the CDR3 is TGTGCCACCAGCAGACTCCCCTACACCGGGGAGCTGTTTTTT.

Here the CDR3 DNA reads TGTGCCAGCAGCTCCCAGACAGGGGGGTTTTTTGGGGCCAACGTCCTGACTTTC. Translated: CASSSQTGGFFGANVLTF. This chain links TRBV7-2 with TRBJ2-6; the match to TRBD1 covers 9 bases. CDR3 size: 18 residues. J lost 3 bases, V lost 4 bases, and 10 bases had no gene match. The germline gives CDR1 SGHTA, CDR2 FQGNSA.

This rearrangement joins TRBV2 to TRBJ2-3; weak D call: TRBD2 (6 bases). Germline V gene sequence: CDR1 SNHLY, CDR2 FYNNEI. This CDR3 contains 14 residues. Trimming left V 8 bases short and J 5 bases short, with 17 bases between. The CDR3 loop is CASGRDLSEDTQYF. The CDR3 DNA is TGTGCCAGCGGCCGGGACTTGAGTGAAGATACGCAGTATTTT.

The chain's CDR3 is CASSLNRGDGYTF. CDR3 sequence (DNA): TGTGCCAGCAGCTTGAACAGGGGGGATGGCTACACCTTC. The rearrangement uses TRBV13 and TRBJ1-2; 8 bases match TRBD1. Trimming took 3 bases from V and 6 from J; bases not matched to a gene: 3. Looked up from germline, CDR1 is PRHDT and CDR2 is FYEKMQ (reference sequence). This CDR3 is built from 13 residues. Using reference TRBV13 and TRBJ1-2 for the parts outside the CDR3, the full variable domain is AAGVIQSPRHLIKEKRETATLKCYPIPRHDTVYWYQQGPGQDPQFLISFYEKMQSDKGSIPDRFSAQQFSDYHSELNMSSLELGDSALYFCASSLNRGDGYTFGSGTRLTVV.

V usage is TRBV27 and J usage is TRBJ2-1; TRBD2 aligns across 8 bases. The V segment lost 3 bases and the J segment 0 bases; nucleotides outside the gene matches: 10. The CDR3 is 18 residues long. The V gene's germline CDR1 is MNHEY and CDR2 SMNVEV (reference sequence). The CDR3 is CASSFSPFSGISYNEQFF. The CDR3 DNA is TGTGCCAGCAGTTTTTCGCCTTTTAGCGGGATCTCCTACAATGAGCAGTTCTTC.

The genes are TRBV5-8 and TRBJ2-7, with D possibly matching TRBD1 (7 bases). V was pared by 6 bases and J by 1 base, with 17 bases between. Germline values: CDR1 SGHTS, CDR2 YDEGEE. The CDR3 totals 15 residues. The CDR3 region has the DNA TGTGCCAGCAACCCGCGGGGACAGAGTTCCTACGAGCAGTACTTC. Amino acids: CASNPRGQSSYEQYF.

The chain is built from TRBV29-1 and TRBJ2-3; D gene uncertain. V was pared by 5 bases and J by 0 bases, with 9 bases between. The CDR3 consists of 13 residues. Germline-derived CDR1 and CDR2 are SQVTM and ANQGSEA. Here the CDR3 DNA reads TGCAGCGTTACGGAGTTTAGCACAGATACGCAGTATTTT. Its protein product is CSVTEFSTDTQYF.

V is TRBV10-2 and J is TRBJ1-1, with D perhaps TRBD1 (5 bases). Germline lookup yields CDR1 WSHSY and CDR2 SAAADI. V lost 3 bases and J 8 bases, leaving 10 bases between the germline ends. CDR3 size: 12 residues. The CDR3 sequence is CASSDPGGEAFF. CDR3 coding DNA: TGCGCCAGCAGTGACCCGGGGGGGGAAGCTTTCTTT.